The 3 T cell receptor beta chains below were found in one sample sequenced in a study of human T cells and chemical hapten exposure. One entry per CDR3 protein results from TCRdb running MiXCR on the RACE reads. The repertoire holds 350,000 to 400,000 distinct CDR3 sequences, with 5.1% as singletons. Time point noted: pre-sensitization, week 0. The treatment is: therapeutic diphenylcyclopropenone sensitization with weekly scalp DPC. Sequencing was performed on whole blood, taken in connection with sensitization to the hapten diphenylcyclopropenone (DPC). These receptors all stem from a woman aged 50 to 65 with alopecia areata. Some clones in this sample may be carry-over from other donors' samples.

This clonotype was detected a few times. This chain uses TRBV10-3 with TRBJ2-1; maybe TRBD2 (7 bases). The germline V and J ends were trimmed by 11 bases and 6 bases, with 20 bases remaining between them. Germline loops: CDR1 ENHRY, CDR2 SYGVKD. The CDR3 extends over 14 amino acids. In nucleotides, the CDR3 is TGTGCCTTGGGGGGGCCCAACCTGGGCAATGAGCAGTTCTTC. Amino acids: CALGGPNLGNEQFF.

This clonotype was seen at least ten times. The rearrangement joins TRBV11-2 to TRBJ1-3; 9 bases map to TRBD1. In germline, CDR1 is SGHAT, CDR2 FQNNGV. The J segment lost 4 bases and the V segment lost 5 bases, leaving 9 bases of the junction unmatched. The CDR3 sequence is 16 residues long. The CDR3 DNA reads TGTGCCAGCAGCCCGGGGACAGGGCGGACAGGAAACACCATATATTTT. Protein: CASSPGTGRTGNTIYF.

In its sample, this clonotype was seen many times. This chain joins TRBV10-3 and TRBJ2-7; 7 nucleotides line up with TRBD1. The CDR3 consists of 12 residues. V lost 5 bases to trimming and J lost 6 bases; unmatched junction nucleotides: 4. Germline V gene data show CDR1 as ENHRY and CDR2 as SYGVKD. CDR3 sequence reads: CAISRTGAEQYF. The CDR3 DNA reads as TGTGCCATCAGTCGTACAGGGGCCGAGCAGTACTTC.